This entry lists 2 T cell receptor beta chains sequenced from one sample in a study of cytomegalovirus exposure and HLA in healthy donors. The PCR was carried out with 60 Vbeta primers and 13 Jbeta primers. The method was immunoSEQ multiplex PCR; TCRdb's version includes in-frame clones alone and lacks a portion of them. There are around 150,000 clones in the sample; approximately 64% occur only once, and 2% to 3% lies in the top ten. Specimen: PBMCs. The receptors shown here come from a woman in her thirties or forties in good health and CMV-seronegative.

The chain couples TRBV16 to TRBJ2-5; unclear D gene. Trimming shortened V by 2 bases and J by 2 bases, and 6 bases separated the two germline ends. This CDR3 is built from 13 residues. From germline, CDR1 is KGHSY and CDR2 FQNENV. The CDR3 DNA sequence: TGTGCCAGCAGCCAAGGCAGGCAAGAGACCCAGTACTTC. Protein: CASSQGRQETQYF.

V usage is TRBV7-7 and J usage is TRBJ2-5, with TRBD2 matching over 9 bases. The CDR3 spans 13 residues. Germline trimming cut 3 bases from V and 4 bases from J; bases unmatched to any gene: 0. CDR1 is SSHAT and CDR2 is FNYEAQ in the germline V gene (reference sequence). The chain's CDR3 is CASSLGLAETQYF. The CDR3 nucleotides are TGTGCCAGCAGCTTGGGACTAGCAGAGACCCAGTACTTC.